The T cell receptor beta chain under discussion was sequenced for a study of blood T cell repertoires in COVID-19. Profiling relied on immunoSEQ multiplex PCR, and the TCRdb table lists in-frame clones only, not all of them. The sample consists of 100,000 to 120,000 clones, approximately 85% of them appearing once. The V end was cut by 0 bases, the J end by 6 bases, with 12 bases between. This CDR3 has 14 amino acids. Germline CDR1 and CDR2: WNHNN and SYGVQD (reference sequence). Material: peripheral blood. The genes are TRBV10-1 and TRBJ2-7, with D possibly matching TRBD2 (5 bases). The origin of this receptor is a human donor in a cohort sampled during active COVID-19. In DNA, the CDR3 is TGCGCCAGCAGTGAGTCGGAGTCGAGGGCCGAGCAGTACTTC. Its protein product is CASSESESRAEQYF.